The clone carrying this TCR beta chain was seen more than once but under ten times. The antigen is undetermined. With 1 base removed from V and 6 bases from J, the gap between germline ends came to 9 bases. CDR3 size: 14 residues. One entry per CDR3 protein results from TCRdb running MiXCR on the reads. The repertoire holds fewer than 350,000 distinct CDR3 sequences, about a sixth seen once, with 12% in the top ten. This entry comes from a study of T cell repertoires in cytomegalovirus infection. About the research overall: The public TCR beta signatures pointed to both CMV infection and matching HLA type.

Overall study findings and caveats: In two of eight donors, the top clonotype was HLA-C-restricted CMV-specific. The cumulative frequency of public TCR beta families distinguished individuals who carried CMV together with the relevant HLA.

The origin of this receptor is a human donor in good health (CMV status not recorded). Some clones in this sample may be carry-over from other donors' samples. The chain combines TRBV12-3 or TRBV12-4 with TRBJ2-2, with no clear D. Sequencing used PBMCs. The CDR3 protein is CASSLVGGPGELFF. DNA of the CDR3: TGTGCCAGCAGTTTAGTTGGTGGCCCCGGGGAGCTGTTTTTT.